Presented here are 23 T cell receptor beta chains from one specimen sequenced in a study of blood T cell repertoires in COVID-19. Here immunoSEQ multiplex PCR was the method, and the copy in TCRdb shows in-frame clones only, minus some. This table has tens of thousands of clones, about 91% appearing once. Material: peripheral blood. All receptors come from a woman older than 75 with acute or convalescent COVID-19.

The chain carries TRBV5-1 and TRBJ1-2; tentatively, D is TRBD1 (6 bases). CDR1 and CDR2 from the germline V gene are SGHRS and YFSETQ. The CDR3 spans 14 residues. Trimming left V 0 bases short and J 5 bases short, with 11 bases between. CDR3 loop: CASSLGVTGYGYTF. The CDR3 DNA reads TGCGCCAGCAGCTTGGGGGTTACAGGGTATGGCTACACCTTC.

The chain is built from TRBV7-2 and TRBJ2-7, with 8 bases that match TRBD2. The CDR3 contains 17 residues. V shed 5 bases and J 0 bases; nucleotides not matched to a gene: 12. Germline CDR1 SGHTA, CDR2 FQGNSA. The CDR3 loop reads CASSLPPSGSFSYEQYF. DNA of the CDR3: TGTGCCAGCAGCCTACCGCCAAGCGGGAGCTTCTCCTACGAGCAGTACTTC.

The chain links TRBV7-2 to TRBJ2-2; 8 bases are shared with TRBD1. Looked up from germline, CDR1 is SGHTA and CDR2 is FQGNSA. V gave up 4 bases and J gave up 4 bases; unmatched junction bases: 5. This CDR3 comprises 15 residues. For the CDR3, the DNA is TGTGCCAGCAGCTGGAAGGGGACAGGCACCGGGGAGCTGTTTTTT. This translates into CASSWKGTGTGELFF. The entire variable domain, with the rest obtained from reference TRBV7-2 and TRBJ2-2, is as follows: GAGVSQSPSNKVTEKGKDVELRCDPISGHTALYWYRQSLGQGLEFLIYFQGNSAPDKSGLPSDRFSAERTGGSVSTLTIQRTQQEDSAVYLCASSWKGTGTGELFFGEGSRLTVL.

The chain employs TRBV7-8 and TRBJ1-1; D remains unclear. The CDR3 extends over 18 amino acids. Germline-derived CDR1 and CDR2 are SGHVS and FQNEAQ. The V end was cut by 5 bases, the J end by 3 bases, with 25 bases between. CDR3 bases: TGTGCCAGCAGCCGTTCAACCACCCGGGCTGGCGGGGACACTGAAGCTTTCTTT. It codes for CASSRSTTRAGGDTEAFF.

The chain employs TRBV4-3 and TRBJ2-3, with 8 positions matching TRBD2. Germline V lookup: CDR1 LGHNA, CDR2 YSLEER. The CDR3 spans 17 residues. Trimming at V came to 0 bases and at J to 0 bases, leaving 5 bases not matched to a gene. The CDR3 sequence is CASSQDPAGDSTDTQYF. The CDR3 bases are TGCGCCAGCAGCCAAGACCCAGCGGGGGATAGCACAGATACGCAGTATTTT.

This rearrangement joins TRBV7-2 to TRBJ2-1; 11 positions match TRBD2. The CDR3 is 17 amino acids. Losses at the gene ends were 4 bases for V and 5 bases for J; bases not matched to a gene: 10. The germline gives CDR1 SGHTA, CDR2 FQGNSA. The CDR3 here is CASSYKNPTSGNNEQFF. CDR3 bases: TGTGCCAGCAGCTACAAAAACCCGACTAGCGGGAACAATGAGCAGTTCTTC.

The CDR3 protein is CAWSSYEKLFF. DNA for the CDR3: TGTGCCTGGAGCAGTTATGAAAAACTGTTTTTT. The chain has TRBV30 and TRBJ1-4; no clear D gene. Germline values: CDR1 GTSNPN, CDR2 SVGIG (reference sequence). The CDR3 is made up of 11 amino acids. V dropped 3 bases and J dropped 6 bases, with 5 bases sitting between them.

J is TRBJ1-5 and V is TRBV28; 8 positions agree with TRBD1. Per germline, CDR1 MDHEN and CDR2 SYDVKM. The CDR3 runs to 19 residues. The V gene end was trimmed by 6 bases and the J gene end by 2 bases; junction bases not matched to a gene: 18. CDR3 region: CASRTTGTGNTWGNQPQHF. The CDR3 DNA sequence: TGTGCCAGCAGGACCACCGGGACAGGCAACACTTGGGGCAATCAGCCCCAGCATTTT.

The V and J genes are TRBV6-2 or TRBV6-3 and TRBJ2-3, with 7 bases identical to TRBD2. Germline-derived CDR1 and CDR2 are MNHEY and SVGEGT. The CDR3 covers 18 residues. With V trimmed by 5 bases and J by 1 base, 15 bases remained unmatched. The CDR3: CASSIRVYGEGGTDTQYF. DNA of the CDR3: TGTGCCAGCAGTATAAGGGTTTACGGGGAGGGCGGCACAGATACGCAGTATTTT.

V is TRBV30 and J is TRBJ2-1; D call uncertain. Germline CDR1 reads GTSNPN; CDR2 reads SVGIG (reference sequence). V was trimmed by 0 bases and J by 10 bases, leaving 7 bases between them. CDR3 length: 11 residues. The CDR3: CAWSVLLEQFF. DNA for the CDR3: TGTGCCTGGAGTGTACTACTAGAGCAGTTCTTC.

The chain combines TRBV19 with TRBJ2-7, with a possible D match to TRBD1 (5 bases). Per germline, CDR1 LNHDA and CDR2 SQIVND (reference sequence). CDR3 size: 15 residues. V was cut by 5 bases and J by 3 bases, with 17 bases left in between. CDR3 nucleotide sequence: TGTGCCAGTAGTTCCATCGGACAACCCGTCTACGAGCAGTACTTC. Protein sequence: CASSSIGQPVYEQYF.

The chain links TRBV6-1 to TRBJ2-1; the D gene is possibly TRBD1 (5 bases). CDR1 is MNHNS, CDR2 SASEGT, per germline. CDR3 length equals 16 residues. Trimming took 8 bases from V and 2 from J, leaving 19 bases between them. Here the CDR3 reads CASGEVPRAAYNEQFF. In DNA, the CDR3 is TGTGCCAGCGGGGAAGTACCCAGGGCGGCCTACAATGAGCAGTTCTTC.

This clone appeared a few times. This chain connects TRBV9 to TRBJ2-7; possibly TRBD2 for D (5 bases). The germline V gene encodes CDR1 SGDLS and CDR2 YYNGEE. With 2 bases removed from V and 6 bases from J, the gap between germline ends came to 12 bases. CDR3 length equals 13 residues. CDR3 loop: CASSVGLSPEQYF. CDR3 nucleotide sequence: TGTGCCAGCAGCGTCGGACTCTCTCCCGAGCAGTACTTC.

This chain uses TRBV6-6 with TRBJ1-2; 8 bases line up with TRBD1. Germline V gene sequence: CDR1 MNHNY, CDR2 SVGAGI (reference sequence). The CDR3 loop spans 14 amino acids. V lost 4 bases, J lost 7 bases, and 8 bases stayed unmatched. The CDR3 reads CASSSPDRVGGYTF. Here the CDR3 DNA reads TGTGCCAGCAGTTCTCCGGACAGGGTGGGTGGCTACACCTTC.

The V and J genes are TRBV7-3 and TRBJ2-1, with TRBD1 matching 8 bases. V lost 1 base and J lost 3; bases outside the gene matches: 5. CDR1 SGHTA and CDR2 FQGTGA come from the germline V gene. The CDR3 is 16 residues long. Here the CDR3 reads CASSLKTGVHYNEQFF. The CDR3 nucleotides are TGTGCCAGCAGCTTAAAGACAGGGGTCCACTACAATGAGCAGTTCTTC.

The CDR3 spells CASSLNGASTDTQYF. The CDR3 DNA is TGTGCCAGCAGCTTGAACGGAGCTAGCACAGATACGCAGTATTTT. The rearrangement links TRBV5-6 to TRBJ2-3, with D unresolved. Germline V gene lookup returns CDR1 SGHDT and CDR2 YYEEEE. The CDR3 covers 15 residues. Trimming removed 1 base from V and 0 bases from J, with 9 bases in between.

This clone was observed once. The CDR3 sequence: CASSFRTGNTEAFF. The CDR3 bases are TGCGCCAGCAGCTTCCGGACAGGAAACACTGAAGCTTTCTTT. This sequence joins TRBV5-1 and TRBJ1-1; TRBD1 aligns across 7 bases. Looked up from germline, CDR1 is SGHRS and CDR2 is YFSETQ. The CDR3 loop spans 14 amino acids. J gave up 2 bases and V 2 bases, and 3 bases lay outside the gene matches.

This rearrangement joins TRBV3-1 (or the pseudogene TRBV3-2) to TRBJ2-5; 8 bases align to TRBD2. J was trimmed by 6 bases and V by 4 bases; bases with no gene match: 4. Germline V gene lookup returns CDR1 LGHDT and CDR2 YNNKEL (reference sequence). The CDR3 runs to 13 residues. CDR3 sequence reads: CASSPISGKTQYF. Written as DNA, the CDR3 is TGTGCCAGCAGCCCCATTAGCGGGAAGACCCAGTACTTC.

The rearrangement uses TRBV19 and TRBJ2-5, with TRBD2 matching over 8 bases. V was pared by 6 bases and J by 4 bases, with 4 bases of the junction left unmatched. The CDR3 consists of 13 residues. Per the germline V gene, CDR1 is LNHDA and CDR2 is SQIVND (reference sequence). CDR3 sequence reads: CASSAGGGETQYF. The DNA of the CDR3 is TGTGCCAGTAGCGCGGGAGGTGGAGAGACCCAGTACTTC.

The CDR3 nucleotides read TGTGCCAGCAGCCAAGATCAGATGGGGGGCGGGGGTGAAAAACTGTTTTTT. Its protein is CASSQDQMGGGGEKLFF. V is TRBV4-2 and J is TRBJ1-4; TRBD1 might be the D (6 bases). With 0 bases removed from V and 7 bases from J, the gap between germline ends came to 18 bases. The length of the CDR3 is 17 residues. CDR1 is LGHNA, CDR2 YNFKEQ, per germline.

V and J are TRBV29-1 and TRBJ2-5; 7 bases line up with TRBD1. Germline V CDR1 and CDR2: SQVTM, ANQGSEA. The J segment lost 3 bases and the V segment lost 3 bases, leaving 4 bases of the junction unmatched. The CDR3 is made up of 13 amino acids. CDR3 bases: TGCAGCGTTGACGGGCAGGGGGAAGAGACCCAGTACTTC. Translated, it gives CSVDGQGEETQYF. Variable domain in full (rest from reference TRBV29-1 and TRBJ2-5): SAVISQKPSRDICQRGTSLTIQCQVDSQVTMMFWYRQQPGQSLTLIATANQGSEATYESGFVIDKFPISRPNLTFSTLTVSNMSPEDSSIYLCSVDGQGEETQYFGPGTRLLVL.

V is TRBV30 and J is TRBJ1-6; unclear D gene. The germline V gene has CDR1 GTSNPN and CDR2 SVGIG (reference sequence). The CDR3 is 14 amino acids. The V and J ends lost 6 bases and 0 bases respectively, with 9 bases between them. CDR3 bases: TGTGCCTGTTTAGGGAGCTCCTATAATTCACCCCTCCACTTT. This sequence encodes CACLGSSYNSPLHF.

The genes are TRBV7-2 and TRBJ2-7; 10 nucleotides agree with TRBD1. CDR3 length: 14 residues. With V trimmed by 4 bases and J by 3 bases, 3 bases remained unmatched. Germline loops: CDR1 SGHTA, CDR2 FQGNSA. CDR3 region: CASSSDRGYYEQYF. CDR3 nucleotides: TGTGCCAGCAGCTCGGACAGGGGGTACTACGAGCAGTACTTC.